The rows below give T cell receptor beta chains drawn from one sample of a study of immune characterization of retroperitoneal liposarcoma. TCRdb called the PCR reads again in MiXCR, with one record for every CDR3 protein. This sample has about 7,300 distinct CDR3 sequences, with roughly 29% found just once. Sequenced sample: blood. The receptors were sampled from a male donor with retroperitoneal liposarcoma. The CDR3 runs from the conserved cysteine through the conserved F or W. D genes are given only for firm matches. Size tells how often a clone was seen (once, few, many) or the class of an expanded clone, and some rows leave it out.

V gene,D gene,J gene,clone size,CDR3 length,CDR3 protein,CDR3 DNA
TRBV9,.,TRBJ2-7,.,15,CASSPRGADSYEQYF,TGTGCCAGCAGCCCCCGGGGGGCCGACTCCTACGAGCAGTACTTC
TRBV6-1,.,TRBJ2-1,medium-sized,12,CASSEAVGRQFF,TGTGCCAGCAGTGAAGCGGTAGGTAGGCAGTTCTTC
TRBV7-8,TRBD1,TRBJ1-5,many,14,CASSPTGFSQPQHF,TGTGCCAGCAGCCCGACAGGGTTCAGTCAGCCCCAGCATTTT
TRBV6-1,.,TRBJ1-1,many,15,CASSLVATGNTEAFF,TGTGCCAGCAGTTTGGTGGCAACCGGGAACACTGAAGCTTTCTTT
TRBV19,TRBD2,TRBJ2-1,few,14,CASTNSGGQETQFF,TGTGCCAGTACCAATTCGGGGGGGCAAGAGACCCAGTTCTTC
TRBV5-6,.,TRBJ2-1,few,14,CASSLSGNQETQFF,TGTGCCAGCAGCTTGAGTGGGAACCAAGAGACCCAGTTCTTC
TRBV12-3/TRBV12-4,TRBD1,TRBJ2-1,medium-sized,12,CASSLTGDEQFF,TGTGCCAGCAGTTTAACAGGGGACGAGCAGTTCTTC
TRBV7-9,TRBD1,TRBJ1-2,many,15,CASRPTGASNYGYTF,TGTGCCAGCAGACCAACAGGGGCTTCTAACTATGGCTACACCTTC
TRBV7-2,TRBD2,TRBJ2-1,large,15,CASSQRRLAVNEQFF,TGTGCCAGCAGCCAAAGACGACTAGCGGTCAATGAGCAGTTCTTC
TRBV6-5,.,TRBJ1-3,once,14,CASSGHISGNTIYF,TGTGCCAGCAGTGGGCACATCTCTGGAAACACCATATATTTT
TRBV6-1,.,TRBJ1-6,.,14,CASSLEGGKSPLHF,TGTGCCAGCAGCCTTGAGGGGGGGAAATCACCCCTCCACTTT
TRBV11-3,TRBD1,TRBJ1-1,once,13,CASEDRMNTEAFF,TGTGCCAGCGAGGACAGGATGAACACTGAAGCTTTCTTT
TRBV6-6,.,TRBJ2-1,.,15,CASSSRGGDWETQFF,TGTGCCAGCAGTTCCCGGGGAGGAGACTGGGAGACCCAGTTCTTC
TRBV7-2,.,TRBJ2-1,.,14,CASSLASGYNEQFF,TGTGCCAGCAGCTTAGCGAGCGGATACAATGAGCAGTTCTTC
TRBV19,.,TRBJ2-1,.,15,CASSIAAGVRYEQFF,TGTGCCAGTAGTATAGCAGCCGGGGTAAGGTACGAGCAGTTCTTC
TRBV6-2/TRBV6-3,.,TRBJ1-1,.,13,CASRELPGTEAFF,TGTGCCAGCAGGGAGCTCCCAGGAACTGAAGCTTTCTTT
TRBV7-9,.,TRBJ2-5,few,17,CASSNAAAGTIRETQYF,TGTGCCAGCAGCAATGCCGCGGCGGGCACAATCAGAGAGACCCAGTACTTC
TRBV11-3,TRBD2,TRBJ2-2,.,15,CASSPGTSYTGELFF,TGTGCCAGCAGCCCTGGGACTAGTTACACCGGGGAGCTGTTTTTT
TRBV29-1,TRBD1,TRBJ2-1,few,17,CSVEYLKTGETYNEQFF,TGCAGCGTTGAATACCTGAAGACAGGGGAGACCTACAATGAGCAGTTCTTC
TRBV7-9,.,TRBJ2-5,large,16,CASSLVLSRANYEQYF,TGTGCCAGCAGCTTAGTCCTTTCTAGGGCCAACTATGAGCAGTACTTC
TRBV7-2,TRBD2,TRBJ2-1,few,14,CAIEIAGFRDEQFF,TGTGCCATAGAGATAGCGGGTTTTAGGGATGAGCAGTTCTTC
TRBV7-1,.,TRBJ1-2,.,13,CASSVANNYGYTF,TGTGCCAGCAGCGTGGCTAATAACTATGGCTACACCTTC
TRBV6-1,.,TRBJ2-3,.,16,CASSEFGAHQLDTQYF,TGTGCCAGCAGTGAATTTGGGGCCCACCAACTAGATACGCAGTATTTT